This T cell receptor (beta chain) was profiled in a study of T-cell reconstitution after alpha-beta-depleted transplantation in children. Trimming left V 3 bases short and J 8 bases short, with 32 bases between. The CDR3 has 20 residues. This clonotype was detected ten times or more. Library preparation (for TCRbeta) was performed with unique molecular identifiers. TCRdb called the PCR reads again in MiXCR, with one record for every CDR3 protein. The sample lists over 150,000 distinct CDR3 sequences; over 5.5% were seen once. The rearrangement links TRBV12-3 or TRBV12-4 to TRBJ2-1; the D gene is possibly TRBD1 (11 bases). The receptor was derived from a human donor who donated a stem cell graft to a child with Wiskott-Aldrich syndrome. Specimen: PBMCs from the stem cell graft donor, collected from the stem cell graft. The CDR3 region is CASSFVGTGGLAGALYEQFF. CDR3 nucleotide sequence: TGTGCCAGCAGTTTCGTAGGGACAGGGGGTCTAGCGGGAGCGTTATATGAGCAGTTCTTC.